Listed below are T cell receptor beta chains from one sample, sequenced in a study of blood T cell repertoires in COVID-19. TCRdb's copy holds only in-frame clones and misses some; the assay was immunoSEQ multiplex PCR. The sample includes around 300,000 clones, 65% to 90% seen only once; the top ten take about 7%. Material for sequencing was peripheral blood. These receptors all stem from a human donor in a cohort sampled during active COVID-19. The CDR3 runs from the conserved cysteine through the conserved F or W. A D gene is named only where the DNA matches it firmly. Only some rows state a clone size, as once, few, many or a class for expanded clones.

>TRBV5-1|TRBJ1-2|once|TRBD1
CASSLSGTDLYGYTF
TGCGCCAGCAGCTTGTCGGGGACAGACCTCTATGGCTACACCTTC
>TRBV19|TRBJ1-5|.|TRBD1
CASRGYIGGPSNQPQHF
TGTGCCAGCAGGGGGTATATAGGGGGGCCGAGCAATCAGCCCCAGCATTTT
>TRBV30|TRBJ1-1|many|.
CAGKGYAEAFF
TGTGCCGGTAAGGGGTACGCTGAAGCTTTCTTT
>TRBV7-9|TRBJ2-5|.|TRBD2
CASSSGLEETQYF
TGTGCCAGCAGCTCCGGACTAGAAGAGACCCAGTACTTC
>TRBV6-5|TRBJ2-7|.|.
CASGRISYEQYF
TGTGCCAGCGGGAGAATCTCCTACGAGCAGTACTTC
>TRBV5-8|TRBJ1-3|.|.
CASSLFGGLSGNTIYF
TGTGCCAGCAGCTTGTTCGGCGGCCTATCTGGAAACACCATATATTTT
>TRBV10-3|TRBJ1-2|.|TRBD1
CAISELGEDRDRHYGYTF
TGTGCCATCAGTGAGCTGGGGGAGGACAGGGATCGACACTATGGCTACACCTTC
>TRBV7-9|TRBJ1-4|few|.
CASRQGTTNEKLFF
TGTGCCAGCAGGCAGGGAACCACTAATGAAAAACTGTTTTTT
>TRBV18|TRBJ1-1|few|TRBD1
CASSYGTGVSMRAFF
TGTGCCAGCTCATACGGGACAGGGGTGTCGATGAGAGCTTTCTTT
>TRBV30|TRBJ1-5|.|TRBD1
CAWSVGTVNQPQHF
TGTGCCTGGAGTGTGGGGACAGTCAATCAGCCCCAGCATTTT
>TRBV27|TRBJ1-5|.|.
CASSSRQINQPQHF
TGTGCCAGCAGTTCACGACAGATTAATCAGCCCCAGCATTTT
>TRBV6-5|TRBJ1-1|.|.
CASSPVLLNTEAFF
TGTGCCAGCAGCCCGGTGCTTCTGAACACTGAAGCTTTCTTT
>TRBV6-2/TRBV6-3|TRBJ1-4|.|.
CASSYPSSRGEKLFF
TGTGCCAGCAGTTACCCCTCTAGTCGAGGTGAAAAACTGTTTTTT
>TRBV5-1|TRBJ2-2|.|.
CASSLGDSNTGELFF
TGCGCCAGCAGCTTGGGGGACTCCAACACCGGGGAGCTGTTTTTT
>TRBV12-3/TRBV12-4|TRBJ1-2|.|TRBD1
CASRPTGNYGYTF
TGTGCCAGCAGACCGACAGGGAACTATGGCTACACCTTC
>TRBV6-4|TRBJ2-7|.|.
CASSEWGASTYEQYF
TGTGCCAGCAGTGAATGGGGAGCTTCAACCTACGAGCAGTACTTC
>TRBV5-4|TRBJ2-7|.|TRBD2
CASSRGGNSYEQYF
TGTGCCAGCAGCCGCGGGGGAAACTCCTACGAGCAGTACTTC
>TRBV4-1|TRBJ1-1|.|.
CASSQDPGWIAFF
TGCGCCAGCAGCCAAGATCCGGGGTGGATAGCTTTCTTT
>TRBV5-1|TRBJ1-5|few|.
CASSLGGGNQPQHF
TGCGCCAGCAGCTTGGGGGGAGGGAATCAGCCCCAGCATTTT
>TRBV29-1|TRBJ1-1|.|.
CSVEGRRLNTEAFF
TGCAGCGTTGAGGGCAGGCGATTGAACACTGAAGCTTTCTTT
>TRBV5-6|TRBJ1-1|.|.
CASSLGAGDGNTEAFF
TGTGCCAGCAGCTTGGGAGCAGGGGACGGGAACACTGAAGCTTTCTTT
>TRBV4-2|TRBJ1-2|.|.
CASSQDLSGYTF
TGTGCCAGCAGCCAAGATCTCTCCGGCTACACCTTC